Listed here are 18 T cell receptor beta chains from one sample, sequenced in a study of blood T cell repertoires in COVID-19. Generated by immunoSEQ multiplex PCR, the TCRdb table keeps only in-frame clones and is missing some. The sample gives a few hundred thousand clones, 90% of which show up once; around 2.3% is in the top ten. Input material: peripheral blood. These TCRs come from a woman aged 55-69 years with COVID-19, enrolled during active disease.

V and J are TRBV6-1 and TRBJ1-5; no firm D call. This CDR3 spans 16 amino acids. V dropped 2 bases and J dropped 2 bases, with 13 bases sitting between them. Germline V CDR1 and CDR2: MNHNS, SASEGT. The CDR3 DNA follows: TGTGCCAGCAGTGAAATCGATCTTGGAGGCAATCAGCCCCAGCATTTT. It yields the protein CASSEIDLGGNQPQHF.

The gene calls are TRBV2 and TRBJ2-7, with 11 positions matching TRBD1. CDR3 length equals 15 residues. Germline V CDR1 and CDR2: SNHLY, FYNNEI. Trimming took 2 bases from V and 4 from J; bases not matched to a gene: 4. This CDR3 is CASSERGTGGYEQYF. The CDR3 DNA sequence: TGTGCCAGCAGTGAAAGAGGGACAGGGGGATACGAGCAGTACTTC.

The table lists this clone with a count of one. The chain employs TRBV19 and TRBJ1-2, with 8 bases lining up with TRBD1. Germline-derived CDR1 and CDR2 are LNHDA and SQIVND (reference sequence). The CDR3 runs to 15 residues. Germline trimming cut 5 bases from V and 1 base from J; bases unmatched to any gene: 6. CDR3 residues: CASSRPGQGNYGYTF. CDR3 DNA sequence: TGTGCCAGTAGTCGCCCCGGACAGGGTAACTATGGCTACACCTTC.

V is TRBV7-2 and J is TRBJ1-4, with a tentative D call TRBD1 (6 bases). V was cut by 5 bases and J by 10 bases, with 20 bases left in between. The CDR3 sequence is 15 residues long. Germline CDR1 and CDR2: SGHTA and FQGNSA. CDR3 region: CASSPTLRGSGKLFF. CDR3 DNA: TGTGCCAGCAGCCCAACCTTGAGGGGGAGCGGAAAACTGTTTTTT. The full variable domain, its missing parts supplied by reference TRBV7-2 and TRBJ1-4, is GAGVSQSPSNKVTEKGKDVELRCDPISGHTALYWYRQSLGQGLEFLIYFQGNSAPDKSGLPSDRFSAERTGGSVSTLTIQRTQQEDSAVYLCASSPTLRGSGKLFFGSGTQLSVL.

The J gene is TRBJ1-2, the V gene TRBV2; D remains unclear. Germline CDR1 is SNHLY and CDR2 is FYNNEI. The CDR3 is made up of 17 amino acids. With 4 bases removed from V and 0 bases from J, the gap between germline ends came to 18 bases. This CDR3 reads CASSGTQVRAANYGYTF. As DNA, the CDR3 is TGTGCCAGCAGTGGGACTCAGGTTCGGGCAGCTAACTATGGCTACACCTTC.

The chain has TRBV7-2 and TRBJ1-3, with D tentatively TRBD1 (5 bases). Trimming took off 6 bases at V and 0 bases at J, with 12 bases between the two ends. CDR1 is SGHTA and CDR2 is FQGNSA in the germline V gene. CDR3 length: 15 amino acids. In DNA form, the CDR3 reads TGTGCCAGCAGACCCGACAGAATCTCTGGAAACACCATATATTTT. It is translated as CASRPDRISGNTIYF.

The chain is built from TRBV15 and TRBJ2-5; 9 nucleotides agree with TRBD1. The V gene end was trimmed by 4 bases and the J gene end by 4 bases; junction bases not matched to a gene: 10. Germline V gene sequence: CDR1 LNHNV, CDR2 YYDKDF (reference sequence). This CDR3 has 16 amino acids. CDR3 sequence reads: CATSKQGARLGETQYF. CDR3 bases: TGTGCCACCAGCAAACAGGGGGCGAGGTTGGGAGAGACCCAGTACTTC.

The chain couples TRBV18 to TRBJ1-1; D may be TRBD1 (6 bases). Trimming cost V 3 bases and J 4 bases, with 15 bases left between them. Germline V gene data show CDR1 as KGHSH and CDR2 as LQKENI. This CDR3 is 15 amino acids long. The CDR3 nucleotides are TGTGCCAGCTCACCGAGGACAAGGGGGGGCACTGAAGCTTTCTTT. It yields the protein CASSPRTRGGTEAFF.

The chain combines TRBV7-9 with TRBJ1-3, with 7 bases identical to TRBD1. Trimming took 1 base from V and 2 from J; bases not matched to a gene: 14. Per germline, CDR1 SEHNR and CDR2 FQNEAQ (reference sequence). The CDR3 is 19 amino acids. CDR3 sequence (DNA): TGTGCCAGCAGCTTAGGAGCCGTGACAGGGAAGTTTACTGGAAACACCATATATTTT. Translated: CASSLGAVTGKFTGNTIYF.

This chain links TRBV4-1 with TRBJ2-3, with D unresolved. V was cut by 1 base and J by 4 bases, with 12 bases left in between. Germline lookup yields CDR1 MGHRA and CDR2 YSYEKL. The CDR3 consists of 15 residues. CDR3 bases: TGCGCCAGCAGCCAAGTATCGGGTGCGGCAGATACGCAGTATTTT. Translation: CASSQVSGAADTQYF.

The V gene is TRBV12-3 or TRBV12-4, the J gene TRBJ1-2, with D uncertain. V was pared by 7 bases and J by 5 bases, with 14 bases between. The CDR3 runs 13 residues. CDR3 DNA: TGTGCCAGCAAGGGAGTCGCAGTTTATGGCTACACCTTC. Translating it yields CASKGVAVYGYTF.

Here the CDR3 reads CASSLYRTGNQPQHF. CDR3 bases: TGTGCCAGCAGCCTCTACCGCACAGGGAATCAGCCCCAGCATTTT. V is TRBV5-5 and J is TRBJ1-5; D possibly corresponds to TRBD1 (6 bases). Germline CDR1 reads SGHKS; CDR2 reads YYEKEE (reference sequence). The length of the CDR3 is 15 residues. Trimming removed 4 bases at V and 4 bases at J, with 15 bases between.

The CDR3 nucleotides read TGTGCCAGCAGTTTCGCGGAAAAACTGTTTTTT. It encodes CASSFAEKLFF. The genes are TRBV6-2 or TRBV6-3 and TRBJ1-4, with D hard to call. The CDR3 is 11 amino acids. V gave up 4 bases and J gave up 8 bases, with 5 bases separating them. From germline, CDR1 is MNHEY and CDR2 SVGEGT.

Here the CDR3 DNA reads TGTGCCAGCAGCTTAGAACAGATGAACACTGAAGCTTTCTTT. Its protein is CASSLEQMNTEAFF. The chain links TRBV7-2 to TRBJ1-1; no firm D call. The CDR3 has 14 residues. Germline V gene sequence: CDR1 SGHTA, CDR2 FQGNSA. With 1 base removed from V and 0 bases from J, the gap between germline ends came to 6 bases.

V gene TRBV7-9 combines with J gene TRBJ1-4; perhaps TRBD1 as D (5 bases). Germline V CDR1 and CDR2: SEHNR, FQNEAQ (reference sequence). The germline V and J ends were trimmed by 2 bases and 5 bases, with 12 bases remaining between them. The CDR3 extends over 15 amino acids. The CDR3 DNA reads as TGTGCCAGCAGCTTAAAGCAGGGAGGAAATGAAAAACTGTTTTTT. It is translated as CASSLKQGGNEKLFF.

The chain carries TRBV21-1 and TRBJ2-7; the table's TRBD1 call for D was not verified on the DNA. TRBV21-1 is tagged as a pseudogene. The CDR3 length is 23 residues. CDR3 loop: CASSKIRRVVSLGGTGRIYEQYF. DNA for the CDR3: TGTGCCAGCAGCAAAATCAGGAGGGTGGTCTCCTTAGGAGGGACAGGGAGAATCTACGAGCAGTACTTC.

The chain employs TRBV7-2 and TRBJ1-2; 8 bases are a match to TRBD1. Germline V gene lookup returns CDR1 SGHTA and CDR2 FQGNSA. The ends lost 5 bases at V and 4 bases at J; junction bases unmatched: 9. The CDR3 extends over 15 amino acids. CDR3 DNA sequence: TGTGCCAGCAGCCCACGTCCACAGGGGGTCTATGGCTACACCTTC. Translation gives CASSPRPQGVYGYTF.

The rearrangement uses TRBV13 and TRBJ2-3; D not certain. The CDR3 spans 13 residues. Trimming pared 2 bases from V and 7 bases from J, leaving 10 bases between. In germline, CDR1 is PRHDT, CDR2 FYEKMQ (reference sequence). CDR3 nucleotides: TGTGCCAGCAGCTTAAGAGGTACATATACGCAGTATTTT. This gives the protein CASSLRGTYTQYF.